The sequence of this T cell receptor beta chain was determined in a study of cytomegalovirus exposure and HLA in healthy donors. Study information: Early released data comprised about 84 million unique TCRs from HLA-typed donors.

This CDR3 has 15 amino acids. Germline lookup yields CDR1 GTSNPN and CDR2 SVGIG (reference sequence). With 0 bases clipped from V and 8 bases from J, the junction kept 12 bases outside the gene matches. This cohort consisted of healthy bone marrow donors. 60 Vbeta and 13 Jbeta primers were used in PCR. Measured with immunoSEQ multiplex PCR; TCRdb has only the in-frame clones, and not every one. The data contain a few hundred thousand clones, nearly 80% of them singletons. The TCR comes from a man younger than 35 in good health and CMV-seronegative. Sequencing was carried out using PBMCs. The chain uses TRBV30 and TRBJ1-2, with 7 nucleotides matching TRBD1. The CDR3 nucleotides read TGTGCCTGGAGTGTTGGGGACAGCAGGGTTTACGGCTACACCTTC. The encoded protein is CAWSVGDSRVYGYTF. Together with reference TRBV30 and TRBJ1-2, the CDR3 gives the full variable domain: SQTIHQWPATLVQPVGSPLSLECTVEGTSNPNLYWYRQAAGRGLQLLFYSVGIGQISSEVPQNLSASRPQDRQFILSSKKLLLSDSGFYLCAWSVGDSRVYGYTFGSGTRLTVV.